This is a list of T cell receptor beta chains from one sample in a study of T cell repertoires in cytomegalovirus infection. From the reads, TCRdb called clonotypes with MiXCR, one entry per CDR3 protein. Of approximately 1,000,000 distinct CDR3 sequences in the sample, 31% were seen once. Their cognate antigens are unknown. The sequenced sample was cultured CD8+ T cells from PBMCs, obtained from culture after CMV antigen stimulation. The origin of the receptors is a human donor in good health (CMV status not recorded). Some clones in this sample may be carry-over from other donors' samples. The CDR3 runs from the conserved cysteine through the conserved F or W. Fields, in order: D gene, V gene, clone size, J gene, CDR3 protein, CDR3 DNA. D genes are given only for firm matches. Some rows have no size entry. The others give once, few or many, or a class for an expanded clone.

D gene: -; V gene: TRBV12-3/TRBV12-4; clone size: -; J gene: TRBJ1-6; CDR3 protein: CASSWGPGSGSPLHF; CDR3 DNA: TGTGCCAGCAGTTGGGGGCCGGGTTCAGGTTCACCCCTCCACTTT
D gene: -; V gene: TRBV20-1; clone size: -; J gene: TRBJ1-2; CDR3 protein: CSVRGPRLF; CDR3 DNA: TGCAGTGTCAGAGGGCCGCGGCTCTTC
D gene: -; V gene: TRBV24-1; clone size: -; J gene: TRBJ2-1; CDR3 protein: CATSDRGDNNEQFF; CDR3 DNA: TGTGCCACCAGCGACCGGGGGGACAACAATGAGCAGTTCTTC
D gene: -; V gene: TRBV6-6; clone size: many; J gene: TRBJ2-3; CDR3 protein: CASSYSPGGRTDTQYF; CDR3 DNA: TGTGCCAGCAGTTACTCCCCTGGGGGGCGCACAGATACGCAGTATTTT
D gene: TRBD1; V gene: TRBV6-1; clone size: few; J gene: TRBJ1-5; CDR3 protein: CASSVFRGLDQPQHF; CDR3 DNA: TGTGCCAGCAGTGTCTTCAGGGGGCTCGATCAGCCCCAGCATTTT
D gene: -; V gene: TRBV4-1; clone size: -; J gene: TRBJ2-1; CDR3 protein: CASSPAGQFSYNEQFF; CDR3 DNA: TGCGCCAGCAGCCCCGCCGGACAATTCTCCTACAATGAGCAGTTCTTC
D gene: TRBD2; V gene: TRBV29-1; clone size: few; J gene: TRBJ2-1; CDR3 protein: CSASSGGAFNEQFF; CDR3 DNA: TGCAGCGCCTCGAGCGGGGGGGCTTTCAATGAGCAGTTCTTC
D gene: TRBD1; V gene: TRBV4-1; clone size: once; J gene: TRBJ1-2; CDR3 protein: CASSLHLWDSYGYTF; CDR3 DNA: TGCGCCAGCAGCTTGCACCTGTGGGACAGCTATGGCTACACCTTC
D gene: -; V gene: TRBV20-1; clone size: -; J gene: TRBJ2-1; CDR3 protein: CSVAARAAPYNEQFF; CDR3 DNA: TGCAGTGTCGCGGCCCGGGCGGCCCCCTACAATGAGCAGTTCTTC
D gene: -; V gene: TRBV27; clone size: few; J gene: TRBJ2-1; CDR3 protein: CASSPTVGAGYNEQFF; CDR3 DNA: TGTGCCAGCAGTCCCACAGTGGGGGCGGGATACAATGAGCAGTTCTTC
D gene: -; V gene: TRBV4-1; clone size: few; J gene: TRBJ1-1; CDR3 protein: CASSQEPGLSTEAFF; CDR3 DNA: TGTGCCAGCAGCCAAGAACCGGGGCTCAGCACTGAAGCTTTCTTT
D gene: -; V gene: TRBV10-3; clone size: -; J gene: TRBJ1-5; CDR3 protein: CAISDSHNQPQHF; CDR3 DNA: TGTGCCATCAGTGACAGCCACAATCAGCCCCAGCATTTT
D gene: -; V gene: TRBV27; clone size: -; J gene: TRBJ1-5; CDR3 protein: CASALDSNQPQHF; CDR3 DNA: TGTGCCAGCGCGCTCGATAGCAATCAGCCCCAGCATTTT
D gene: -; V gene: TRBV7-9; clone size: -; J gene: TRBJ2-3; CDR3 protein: CASTRYSTDTQYF; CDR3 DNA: TGTGCCAGCACCCGATATAGCACAGATACGCAGTATTTT
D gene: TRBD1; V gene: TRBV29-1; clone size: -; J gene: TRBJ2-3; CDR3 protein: CSMAPRGQGDPSDTQYF; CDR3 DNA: TGCAGCATGGCTCCCCGCGGACAGGGTGACCCATCAGATACGCAGTATTTT
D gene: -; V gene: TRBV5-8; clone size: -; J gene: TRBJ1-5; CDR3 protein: CASSPSRAAIYSNQPQHF; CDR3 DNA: TGTGCCAGCAGCCCTTCCCGGGCAGCCATCTATAGCAATCAGCCCCAGCATTTT
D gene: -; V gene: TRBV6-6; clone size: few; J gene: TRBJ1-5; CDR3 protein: CASSYAWGSGGQPQHF; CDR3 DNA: TGTGCCAGCAGTTACGCGTGGGGGAGTGGCGGTCAGCCCCAGCATTTT
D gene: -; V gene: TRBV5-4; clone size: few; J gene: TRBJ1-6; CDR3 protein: CASSSENSYNSPLHF; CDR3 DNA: TGTGCCAGCAGCTCGGAAAACTCCTATAATTCACCCCTCCACTTT
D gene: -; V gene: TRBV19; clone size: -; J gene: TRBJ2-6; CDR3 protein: CASTGSLLGSGANVLTF; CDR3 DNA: TGTGCCAGTACAGGGTCCCTCTTAGGCTCTGGGGCCAACGTCCTGACTTTC
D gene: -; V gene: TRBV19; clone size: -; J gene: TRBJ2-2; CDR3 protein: CASRIAAELFF; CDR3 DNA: TGTGCCAGCCGAATCGCGGCGGAGCTGTTTTTT
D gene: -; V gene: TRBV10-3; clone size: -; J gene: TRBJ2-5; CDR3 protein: CAISEYGRQHQETQYF; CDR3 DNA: TGTGCCATCAGTGAGTACGGGCGGCAGCACCAAGAGACCCAGTACTTC
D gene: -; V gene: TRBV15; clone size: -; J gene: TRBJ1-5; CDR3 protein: CATSRDWGGQPQHF; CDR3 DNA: TGTGCCACCAGCAGAGATTGGGGAGGTCAGCCCCAGCATTTT
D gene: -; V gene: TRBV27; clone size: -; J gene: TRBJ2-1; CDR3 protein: CASSFGETSYNEQFF; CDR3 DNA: TGTGCCAGCAGTTTTGGAGAGACCTCCTACAATGAGCAGTTCTTC
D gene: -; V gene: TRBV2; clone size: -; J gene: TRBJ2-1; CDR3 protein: CASRGAPQFF; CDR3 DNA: TGTGCCAGCAGGGGGGCCCCGCAGTTCTTC
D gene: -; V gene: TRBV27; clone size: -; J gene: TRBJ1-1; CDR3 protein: CASRLAGNTEAFF; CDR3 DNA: TGTGCCAGCCGTCTCGCGGGGAACACTGAAGCTTTCTTT
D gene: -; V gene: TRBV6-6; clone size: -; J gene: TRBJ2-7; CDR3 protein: CASGRSLYEQYF; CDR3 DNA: TGTGCCAGCGGTAGATCTCTCTACGAGCAGTACTTC
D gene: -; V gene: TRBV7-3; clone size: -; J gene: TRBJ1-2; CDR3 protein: CASSLAESTPLYGYTF; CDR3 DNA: TGTGCCAGCAGCTTAGCAGAATCCACTCCACTCTATGGCTACACCTTC
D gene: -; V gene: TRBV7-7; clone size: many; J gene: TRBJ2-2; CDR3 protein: CASSLELNTGELFF; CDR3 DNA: TGTGCTAGCAGCTTAGAGTTGAACACCGGGGAGCTGTTTTTT